This T cell receptor (beta chain) emerged from a study of Ad26.COV2.S vaccination and SARS-CoV-2 variants. Assay used: immunoSEQ multiplex PCR; TCRdb lists only in-frame clones, some missing. The sample records around 340,000 clones, 75% to 90% being singletons. Treatment meaning: 15 to 20 received Ad26.COV2.S at low or high dose, single or two shots; about 5 received placebo; per-sample allocation not given. Material that was analyzed had been drawn on day 63 after the first vaccine or placebo injection. The CDR3 length is 15 residues. Trimming cost V 2 bases and J 4 bases, with 12 bases left between them. Germline loops: CDR1 LNHDA, CDR2 SQIVND (reference sequence). The sample holds a few counts of this clone.

The clonotype was recovered from a person aged 18 to 65 who received the Ad26.COV2.S COVID-19 vaccine or a placebo. Source: peripheral blood, taken in a trial of Ad26.COV2.S vaccine versus placebo. The chain uses TRBV19 and TRBJ1-5, with D possibly TRBD1 on 5 matching bases. In DNA form, the CDR3 reads TGTGCCAGTAGTATACAGGGTTCGGGGAATCAGCCCCAGCATTTT. Translation gives CASSIQGSGNQPQHF.